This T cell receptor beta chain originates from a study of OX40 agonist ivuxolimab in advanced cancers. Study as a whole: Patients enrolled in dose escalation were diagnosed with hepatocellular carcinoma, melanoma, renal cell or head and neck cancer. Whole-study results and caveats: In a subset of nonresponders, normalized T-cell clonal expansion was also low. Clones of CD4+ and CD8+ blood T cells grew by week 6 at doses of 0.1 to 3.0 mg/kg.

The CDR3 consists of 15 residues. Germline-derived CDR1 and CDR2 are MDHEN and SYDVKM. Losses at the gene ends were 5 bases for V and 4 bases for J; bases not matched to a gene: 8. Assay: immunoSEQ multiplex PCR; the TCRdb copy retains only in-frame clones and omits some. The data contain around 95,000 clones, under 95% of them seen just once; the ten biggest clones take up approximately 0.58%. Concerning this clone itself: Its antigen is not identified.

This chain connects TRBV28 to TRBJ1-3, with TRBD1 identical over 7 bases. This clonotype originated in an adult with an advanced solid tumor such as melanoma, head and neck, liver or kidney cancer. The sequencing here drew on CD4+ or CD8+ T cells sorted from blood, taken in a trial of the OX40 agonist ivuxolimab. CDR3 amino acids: CASSPGQDPGNTIYF. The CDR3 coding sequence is TGTGCCAGCAGTCCTGGACAGGACCCAGGAAACACCATATATTTT. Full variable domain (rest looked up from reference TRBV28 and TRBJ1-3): DVKVTQSSRYLVKRTGEKVFLECVQDMDHENMFWYRQDPGLGLRLIYFSYDVKMKEKGDIPEGYSVSREKKERFSLILESASTNQTSMYLCASSPGQDPGNTIYFGEGSWLTVV.